This entry features one T cell receptor (beta chain) sequence. Its specificity is unknown. Germline assignment: CDR1 SGHTA and CDR2 FQGNSA. Trimming pared 5 bases from V and 7 bases from J, leaving 12 bases between. The CDR3 has 12 amino acids. The sample belongs to a study of cytomegalovirus exposure and HLA in healthy donors. Study results and caveats: Presence/absence analyses took donor sequencing depth as roughly uniform. The authors later found most CMV-associated TCR beta chains appeared HLA-restricted.

PCR employed 60 Vbeta and 13 Jbeta primers. In the original processing: It was a later analysis that counted 79 million or so unique TCR beta chains, of which around 11 million were shared. This table comes from immunoSEQ multiplex PCR, and its TCRdb copy is limited to in-frame clones, with some not included. V, J and clone size are those of that table, while D and trimming were read from the DNA. The table records 100,000 or so clones, about four fifths of them present only once. The V gene is TRBV7-2, the J gene TRBJ2-7; D unresolved. This TCR was recovered from a man aged 25-45 years in good health and CMV-seronegative. The specimen sequenced was PBMCs. Here the CDR3 DNA reads TGTGCCAGCAGCCCCCGATTCGCGGAGCAGTACTTC. Translated, it gives CASSPRFAEQYF.